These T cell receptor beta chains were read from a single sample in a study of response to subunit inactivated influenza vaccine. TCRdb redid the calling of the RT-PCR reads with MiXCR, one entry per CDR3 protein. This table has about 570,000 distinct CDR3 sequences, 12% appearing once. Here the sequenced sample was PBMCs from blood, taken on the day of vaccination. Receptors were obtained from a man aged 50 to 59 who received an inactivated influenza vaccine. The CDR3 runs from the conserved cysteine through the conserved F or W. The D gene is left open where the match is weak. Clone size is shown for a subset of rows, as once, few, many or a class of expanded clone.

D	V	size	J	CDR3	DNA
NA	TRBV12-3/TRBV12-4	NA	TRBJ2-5	CASSPDGLLETQYF	TGTGCCAGCAGCCCGGACGGGCTATTGGAGACCCAGTACTTC
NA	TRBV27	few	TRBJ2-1	CASRGITRDLGEQFF	TGTGCCAGCAGGGGAATCACCCGGGACCTTGGGGAGCAGTTCTTC
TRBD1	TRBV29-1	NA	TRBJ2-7	CSVEKDRTYEQYF	TGCAGCGTCGAGAAGGACAGGACCTACGAGCAGTACTTC
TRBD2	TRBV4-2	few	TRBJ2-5	CASSDGGVGETQYF	TGTGCCAGCAGCGACGGGGGGGTAGGGGAGACCCAGTACTTC
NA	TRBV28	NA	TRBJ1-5	CATLVFSGDNQPQHF	TGTGCCACCCTAGTGTTTTCAGGGGACAATCAGCCCCAGCATTTT
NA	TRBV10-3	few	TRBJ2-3	CAIFGGASTDTQYF	TGTGCCATATTTGGCGGGGCAAGCACAGATACGCAGTATTTT
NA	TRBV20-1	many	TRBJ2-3	CSARALRTGAAIVSSTDTQYF	TGCAGTGCTAGAGCGCTCCGAACGGGGGCCGCGATAGTTTCTAGCACAGATACGCAGTATTTT
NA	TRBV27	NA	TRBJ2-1	CASSFTGAGLNNEQFF	TGTGCCAGCAGTTTTACCGGGGCCGGCCTTAACAATGAGCAGTTCTTC
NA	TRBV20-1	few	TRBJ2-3	CSASYGGSTDTQYF	TGCAGTGCTAGCTACGGGGGTAGCACAGATACGCAGTATTTT
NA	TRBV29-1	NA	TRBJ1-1	CSVAWGQGTEAFF	TGCAGCGTTGCTTGGGGGCAGGGCACTGAAGCTTTCTTT
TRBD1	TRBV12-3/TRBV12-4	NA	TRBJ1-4	CASSQIQGAGREKLFF	TGTGCCAGCAGCCAGATACAGGGGGCCGGGCGGGAAAAACTGTTTTTT
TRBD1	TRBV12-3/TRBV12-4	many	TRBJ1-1	CASSSFPDRVWTEAFF	TGTGCCAGCAGTTCGTTTCCAGACAGGGTTTGGACTGAAGCTTTCTTT
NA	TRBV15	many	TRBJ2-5	CATSRVGMGETQYF	TGTGCCACCAGCAGAGTTGGCATGGGGGAGACCCAGTACTTC
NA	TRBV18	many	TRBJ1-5	CASSPSGNSNQPQHF	TGTGCCAGCTCACCATCAGGGAATAGCAATCAGCCCCAGCATTTT
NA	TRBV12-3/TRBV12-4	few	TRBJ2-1	CASSWVAPGSYNEQFF	TGTGCCAGCAGTTGGGTAGCGCCAGGTTCCTACAATGAGCAGTTCTTC
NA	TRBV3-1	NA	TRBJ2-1	CASCQQFPGTRVVNEQFF	TGTGCCAGCTGCCAGCAATTCCCCGGGACACGGGTGGTTAATGAGCAGTTCTTC
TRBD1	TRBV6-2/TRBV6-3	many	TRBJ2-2	CASRATGGHTGELFF	TGTGCCAGCAGGGCGACAGGGGGCCACACCGGGGAGCTGTTTTTT
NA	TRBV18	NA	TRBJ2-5	CASSPAGHRQETQYF	TGTGCCAGCTCACCGGCGGGACACAGACAAGAGACCCAGTACTTC
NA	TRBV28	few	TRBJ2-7	CASSAGTFFTDEQYF	TGTGCCAGCAGTGCCGGGACATTCTTTACCGACGAGCAGTACTTC
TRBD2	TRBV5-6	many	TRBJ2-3	CASSLVAGYRTDTQYF	TGTGCCAGCAGCTTGGTAGCGGGGTACCGCACAGATACGCAGTATTTT
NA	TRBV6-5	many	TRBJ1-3	CASSYAGASPSGNTIYF	TGTGCCAGCAGTTACGCCGGAGCATCCCCCTCTGGAAACACCATATATTTT
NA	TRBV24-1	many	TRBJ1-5	CATSDGRGTSNQPQHF	TGTGCCACCAGTGATGGAAGGGGGACCAGCAATCAGCCCCAGCATTTT
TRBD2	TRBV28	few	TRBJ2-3	CASSPPGTSGSTDTQYF	TGTGCCAGCAGTCCCCCAGGAACTAGCGGGAGCACAGATACGCAGTATTTT
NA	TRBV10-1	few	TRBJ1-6	CASSEGASPLHF	TGCGCCAGCAGTGAAGGGGCTTCACCCCTCCACTTT
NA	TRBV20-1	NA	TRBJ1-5	CSASNIRDSFFGPQHF	TGCAGTGCTAGCAATATCCGGGACTCCTTTTTCGGGCCCCAGCATTTT
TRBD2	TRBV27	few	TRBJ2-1	CASSTGLARSSYNEQFF	TGTGCCAGCAGTACGGGACTAGCGCGGAGCTCCTACAATGAGCAGTTCTTC
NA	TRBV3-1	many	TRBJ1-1	CASSQGPLNTEAFF	TGTGCCAGCAGCCAAGGCCCTTTGAACACTGAAGCTTTCTTT
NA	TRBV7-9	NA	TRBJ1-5	CASSREGRTNQPQHF	TGTGCCAGCAGCAGAGAAGGACGGACGAATCAGCCCCAGCATTTT
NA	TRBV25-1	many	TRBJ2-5	CASKGLGVRETQYF	TGTGCCAGCAAGGGATTGGGGGTTCGAGAGACCCAGTACTTC
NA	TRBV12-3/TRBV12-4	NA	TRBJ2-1	CASSVLQRVYNEQFF	TGTGCCAGCAGCGTCCTCCAGCGGGTCTACAATGAGCAGTTCTTC
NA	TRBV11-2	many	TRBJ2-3	CASSPRSLRVSSTDTQYF	TGTGCCAGCAGCCCTAGGTCTTTGCGGGTATCTAGCACAGATACGCAGTATTTT
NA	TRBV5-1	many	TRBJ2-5	CASSLSGVQETQYF	TGTGCTAGCAGCTTATCCGGGGTCCAAGAGACCCAGTACTTC
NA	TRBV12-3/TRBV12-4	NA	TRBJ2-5	CASSLVRPGDWETQYF	TGTGCCAGCAGTTTAGTACGGCCAGGGGACTGGGAGACCCAGTACTTC
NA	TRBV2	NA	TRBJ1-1	CASLGSREAFF	TGTGCCAGCCTGGGGAGTAGGGAAGCTTTCTTT
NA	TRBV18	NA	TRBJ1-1	CASSPTSQGHTEAFF	TGTGCCAGCTCACCGACGTCACAGGGTCACACTGAAGCTTTCTTT
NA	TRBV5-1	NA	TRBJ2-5	CASSLIGKETQYF	TGCGCCAGCAGCTTGATAGGGAAAGAGACCCAGTACTTC
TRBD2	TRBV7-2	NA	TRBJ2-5	CASSFPPQRGRQETQYF	TGTGCCAGCAGCTTCCCCCCCCAGCGGGGTAGACAAGAGACCCAGTACTTC
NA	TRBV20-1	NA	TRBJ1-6	CCASVTTGQNNSPLHF	TGCTGTGCTAGCGTTACTACGGGACAAAATAATTCACCCCTCCACTTT
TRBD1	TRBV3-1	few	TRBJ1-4	CASSRTGTGDGEKLFF	TGTGCCAGCAGCCGGACCGGGACAGGTGATGGTGAAAAACTGTTTTTT
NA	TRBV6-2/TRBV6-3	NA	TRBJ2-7	CASSYDQAAYEQYF	TGTGCCAGCAGTTACGATCAGGCGGCCTACGAGCAGTACTTC
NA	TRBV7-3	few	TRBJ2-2	CASRGATGTGELFF	TGTGCCAGCAGGGGGGCCACTGGGACCGGGGAGCTGTTTTTT
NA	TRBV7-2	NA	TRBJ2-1	CASSLAPSNNEQFF	TGTGCCAGCAGCTTAGCCCCTAGTAACAATGAGCAGTTCTTC
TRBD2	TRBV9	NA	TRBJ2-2	CASSGGLSGRAGAGELFF	TGTGCCAGCAGCGGCGGGTTAAGCGGGAGGGCCGGCGCCGGGGAGCTGTTTTTT
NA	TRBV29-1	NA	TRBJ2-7	CSVEDPGDEQYF	TGCAGCGTTGAAGATCCCGGGGACGAGCAGTACTTC
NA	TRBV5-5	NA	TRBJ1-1	CASSRDTSEFGAFF	TGTGCCAGCAGCCGGGACACAAGTGAATTTGGAGCTTTCTTT
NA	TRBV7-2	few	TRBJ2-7	CASSLFSLYEQYF	TGTGCCAGCAGCTTATTTAGTCTCTACGAGCAGTACTTC
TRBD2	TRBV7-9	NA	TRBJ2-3	CASSPQQREGDTQYF	TGTGCCAGCAGCCCCCAACAGCGGGAGGGGGATACGCAGTATTTT
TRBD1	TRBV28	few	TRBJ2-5	CASSLEYRGKETQYF	TGTGCCAGCAGTTTAGAGTACAGGGGAAAAGAGACCCAGTACTTC
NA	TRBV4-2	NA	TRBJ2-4	CASSHSGTGTKNIQYF	TGTGCCAGCAGCCATTCAGGTACAGGAACCAAAAACATTCAGTACTTC
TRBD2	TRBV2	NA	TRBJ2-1	CASTSGLAMSEQFF	TGTGCCAGCACATCCGGACTAGCGATGAGTGAGCAGTTCTTC
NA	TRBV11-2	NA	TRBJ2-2	CASSLWGGPVGELFF	TGTGCCAGCAGCTTATGGGGAGGCCCGGTCGGGGAGCTGTTTTTT
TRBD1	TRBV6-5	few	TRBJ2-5	CASSYAVNRGQETQYF	TGTGCCAGCAGTTACGCGGTCAACAGGGGGCAAGAGACCCAGTACTTC
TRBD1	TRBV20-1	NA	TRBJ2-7	CSATGQGFSEQYF	TGCAGTGCTACGGGACAGGGATTCAGCGAGCAGTACTTC
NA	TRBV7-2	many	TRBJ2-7	CASSSARLSYEQYF	TGTGCCAGCAGCTCCGCCAGGCTCTCCTACGAGCAGTACTTC
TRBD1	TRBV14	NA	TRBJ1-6	CASSQTGDFSPLHF	TGTGCCAGCAGCCAGACAGGGGATTTTTCACCCCTCCACTTT
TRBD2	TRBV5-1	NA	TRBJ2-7	CASSFPRGGGGNEQYF	TGCGCCAGCAGCTTCCCTCGCGGCGGGGGAGGTAACGAGCAGTACTTC